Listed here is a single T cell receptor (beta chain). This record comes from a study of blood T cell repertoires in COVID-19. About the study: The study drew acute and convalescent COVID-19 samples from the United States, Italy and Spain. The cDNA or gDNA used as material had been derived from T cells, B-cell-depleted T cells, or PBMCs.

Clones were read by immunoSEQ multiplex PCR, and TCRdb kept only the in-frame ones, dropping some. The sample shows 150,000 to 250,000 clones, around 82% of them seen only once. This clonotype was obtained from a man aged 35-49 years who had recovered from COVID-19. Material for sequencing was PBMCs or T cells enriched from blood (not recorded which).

DNA for the CDR3: TGTGCCAGCAGCTTGGACCCGGGCCTGGAGGCTGAAGCTTTCTTT. Its translation: CASSLDPGLEAEAFF. The chain has TRBV5-5 and TRBJ1-1; no definite D call. This CDR3 comprises 15 residues. CDR1 and CDR2 from the germline V gene are SGHKS and YYEKEE (reference sequence). Trimming took off 0 bases at V and 6 bases at J, with 15 bases between the two ends.